This T cell receptor beta chain was identified in a study of shared clonotypes between healthy human individuals. Per the original methods: Filtering differed because ImmunoSEQ produced junction-only sequences that carried no quality scores. Profiling relied on immunoSEQ multiplex PCR, and the TCRdb table lists in-frame clones only, not all of them. D and trimming come from the DNA, and the V and J calls and clone size come from that table. This table holds about 1,800,000 clones, 85% to 95% found once. Study-level findings and limits: A handful of donors had approximately 4.6% of their naive CD4 clonotypes in common. Naive subsets generally exceeded memory subsets in estimated richness.

Naive CD8 cells comprised CD45RO-negative, CCR7-positively selected cells, excluding terminally differentiated effector memory CD45RA+ cells. This clone came up once. Its target is not known. This TCR derives from a man aged 18 to 30 in good health. The sequencing sample was made of naive CD8+ T cells sorted from blood.

CDR3 DNA: TGTGCCAGCAGCTCCCCCCAACGACAGGGGCCGTTCTTCCAATATGGCTACACCTTC. It is translated as CASSSPQRQGPFFQYGYTF. This chain connects TRBV11-2 to TRBJ1-2, with 8 bases aligning to TRBD1. The germline V gene encodes CDR1 SGHAT and CDR2 FQNNGV. The trim removed 4 bases at V and 5 bases at J, leaving 21 bases unmatched. The CDR3 loop spans 19 amino acids.